The rows below give T cell receptor beta chains drawn from one sample of a study of T cell responses to AZD1222 COVID-19 vaccine. TCRdb's table, derived via immunoSEQ multiplex PCR, lists solely in-frame clones and lacks some. The sample lists 150,000 to 200,000 clones; about 90% were seen once. The starting material was peripheral blood, obtained on day 0 of MenACWY control vaccination. Receptor source: an adult in good health. Each CDR3 is given with its conserved first and last residue. D genes are given only for firm matches. A clone size is listed for some rows: how often the clone was seen (once, few, many), or a class if it is expanded.

J gene,V gene,D gene,clone size,CDR3 DNA,CDR3 protein
TRBJ2-7,TRBV28,NA,NA,TGTGCCAGCGGACTGCAGGGCCCCTACGAGCAGTACTTC,CASGLQGPYEQYF
TRBJ2-3,TRBV7-3,TRBD2,NA,TGTGCCAGCAGCCGACTAGCTTTTAGCACAGATACGCAGTATTTT,CASSRLAFSTDTQYF
TRBJ2-3,TRBV2,TRBD2,NA,TGTGCCAGCAGTGGCGCGGGAGGGACAGATACGCAGTATTTT,CASSGAGGTDTQYF
TRBJ2-7,TRBV4-3,NA,NA,TGCGCCAGCAGCCAAGAAGCCCGGCAACTCTACGAGCAGTACTTC,CASSQEARQLYEQYF
TRBJ2-3,TRBV5-1,TRBD2,NA,TGCGCCAGCGTCAAGCTAGCGGGAGGCACAGATACGCAGTATTTT,CASVKLAGGTDTQYF
TRBJ1-1,TRBV18,NA,few,TGTGCCAGCTCACCACCAGAGCGGAACACTGAAGCTTTCTTT,CASSPPERNTEAFF
TRBJ2-3,TRBV6-1,NA,NA,TGTGCCAGCAGTGAACCGGGACCTTCCCGCACAGATACGCAGTATTTT,CASSEPGPSRTDTQYF
TRBJ1-1,TRBV19,NA,NA,TGTGCCAGTAGTATAGGGCAGGGGAACACTGAAGCTTTCTTT,CASSIGQGNTEAFF
TRBJ1-2,TRBV15,NA,NA,TGTGCCACCGGGAATGTTAGGGCTGAGAGCTATGGCTACACCTTC,CATGNVRAESYGYTF
TRBJ1-4,TRBV27,NA,NA,TGTGCCAGCAGTGGGGTGGCAACTAATGAAAAACTGTTTTTT,CASSGVATNEKLFF
TRBJ1-4,TRBV13,NA,NA,TGTGCCAGCAGCTTAGGCGGGGGAAATGAAAAACTGTTTTTT,CASSLGGGNEKLFF
TRBJ2-3,TRBV29-1,NA,NA,TGCAGCGTTGAAGCCCGGGGGGCTCCGGTAGATACGCAGTATTTT,CSVEARGAPVDTQYF
TRBJ2-7,TRBV7-9,TRBD1,NA,TGTGCCAGCAGCTTCGCACCCCGGGACAGAAACTACGAGCAGTACTTC,CASSFAPRDRNYEQYF
TRBJ1-2,TRBV28,NA,NA,TGTGCCAGCAGGGAGCAGCCTACTTCTTCCTATGGCTACACCTTC,CASREQPTSSYGYTF
TRBJ2-3,TRBV30,NA,once,TGTGCCTGGAGTGCACTGGCTAGCACAGATACGCAGTATTTT,CAWSALASTDTQYF
TRBJ2-6,TRBV7-2,TRBD1,NA,TGTGCCAGCAGACGAACCGGGACAGGGTTCTCTGGGGCCAACGTCCTGACTTTC,CASRRTGTGFSGANVLTF
TRBJ2-7,TRBV9,NA,NA,TGTGCCAGCAGCGTAGTGGGGACTGGGGGGCGCGACGAGCAGTACTTC,CASSVVGTGGRDEQYF
TRBJ1-5,TRBV11-2,NA,NA,TGTGCCAGCAGCTTTCAACCAGGGGGCAATCAGCCCCAGCATTTT,CASSFQPGGNQPQHF
TRBJ2-7,TRBV3-1/TRBV3-2,TRBD2,NA,TGTGCCAGCAGCCAAGGTATTAGCGGGAAGACCTACGAGCAGTACTTC,CASSQGISGKTYEQYF
TRBJ1-3,TRBV3-1/TRBV3-2,NA,NA,TGTGCCAGCAGCCAAAGCCAGGAGTCTGGAAACACCATATATTTT,CASSQSQESGNTIYF
TRBJ1-5,TRBV19,NA,NA,TGTGCCAGTAGTATAGAGGATAGGGGCAATCAGCCCCAGCATTTT,CASSIEDRGNQPQHF
TRBJ2-7,TRBV7-9,TRBD1,NA,TGTGCCAGCAGCTTTGGACAGGGCTACGAGCAGTACTTC,CASSFGQGYEQYF
TRBJ2-7,TRBV5-4,TRBD2,NA,TGTGCCAGCAGCCCCCGGGGGGGGTTGGCCTACGAGCAGTACTTC,CASSPRGGLAYEQYF
TRBJ2-7,TRBV29-1,TRBD1,NA,TGCAGCGTTGTGACAGGGGGCGGCTACGAGCAGTACTTC,CSVVTGGGYEQYF
TRBJ2-1,TRBV18,TRBD2,NA,TGTGCCAGCTCGAACCTAGCGGAGCTAAAGGCGGATGAGCAGTTCTTC,CASSNLAELKADEQFF
TRBJ2-7,TRBV2,NA,NA,TGTGCCAGCAGTGCACAGGGCTACGAGCAGTACTTC,CASSAQGYEQYF
TRBJ1-6,TRBV12-5,TRBD1,NA,TGTGCTAGTACGGGACAGGGGGATTCACCCCTCCACTTT,CASTGQGDSPLHF
TRBJ2-2,TRBV18,NA,once,TGTGCCAGCTCACCACCTAGCGCTGACACCGGGGAGCTGTTTTTT,CASSPPSADTGELFF
TRBJ2-2,TRBV5-1,NA,NA,TGCGCCAGCAGCTTGAAAGGGGGTGGAAACGGGGAGCTGTTTTTT,CASSLKGGGNGELFF
TRBJ2-3,TRBV11-3,NA,NA,TGTGCCAGCAGCCCTGCGAACACAGATACGCAGTATTTT,CASSPANTDTQYF